Sequencing of this T cell receptor (beta chain) was carried out in a study of vaccination effects on CD4 cells after COVID-19. TCRdb's copy holds only in-frame clones and misses some; the assay was immunoSEQ multiplex PCR. The table has over 50,000 clones, roughly 73% seen once. As for this clone: Its target is not known.

Trimming took 5 bases from V and 7 from J; bases not matched to a gene: 9. CDR1 is SGHTA, CDR2 FQGNSA, per germline. CDR3 length: 15 amino acids. Ahead of sequencing, the ViraFEST assay grew antigen-specific CD4+ T cells using viral peptide pools. Upon completion of 10 to 11 days in culture, CD4+ T cells were isolated. The cohort was immunized with two doses of either the BNT162b2 or mRNA-1273 vaccine. Having tested negative for nucleocapsid antibodies, the vaccine recipients showed no prior SARS-CoV-2 infection. Findings and limits, study-wide: Late in the post-vaccination period, infection-induced and vaccine-induced clones underwent marked clonal contraction. Early timepoints after infection were absent, and convalescent patients were few in the study.

The sequence derives from a human donor who received a COVID-19 vaccine. The sequencing used CD4+ T cells from PBMCs cultured with HCoV-229E spike peptides, collected after COVID-19 vaccination. This rearrangement joins TRBV7-2 to TRBJ1-2, with 11 nucleotides matching TRBD1. The CDR3 DNA reads TGTGCCAGCAGCCCTCGGACAGGGGGCGCCGTTGGCTACACCTTC. The encoded protein is CASSPRTGGAVGYTF. Full variable domain (missing parts from reference TRBV7-2 and TRBJ1-2): GAGVSQSPSNKVTEKGKDVELRCDPISGHTALYWYRQSLGQGLEFLIYFQGNSAPDKSGLPSDRFSAERTGGSVSTLTIQRTQQEDSAVYLCASSPRTGGAVGYTFGSGTRLTVV.